Below are 22 T cell receptor beta chains sequenced from a single sample in a study of shared clonotypes between healthy human individuals (TCRdb year 2020). The library came from the immunoSEQ multiplex PCR assay. Imported from immuneACCESS, the table was reduced by TCRdb to in-frame sequences with V and J called. These copies leave out some clones; in studies compared against another copy, an unresolved V gene accounts for under half, and the cause of the remainder is not known. Present in this sample are about 2.4 million clones, 80% to 95% of which were seen just once. The top ten clonotypes cover about 0.34% of the sample. The specimen sequenced was naive CD4+ T cells from PBMCs. Read against the paper, the sample's cell subset or site label means: CD45RA+ positively selected. These receptors all stem from a man between 18 and 35 years old in good health. Some clones in this sample may be carry-over from other donors' samples.

V gene TRBV27 combines with J gene TRBJ1-5; D not certain. Deletions cut 2 bases from V and 0 bases from J, with 8 bases between. Looked up from germline, CDR1 is MNHEY and CDR2 is SMNVEV (reference sequence). CDR3 length: 15 residues. CDR3 DNA sequence: TGTGCCAGCAGTTTACACGGGGTTAGCAATCAGCCCCAGCATTTT. Amino acid sequence: CASSLHGVSNQPQHF.

The chain combines TRBV27 with TRBJ2-3; D is unclear. With 2 bases removed from V and 0 bases from J, the gap between germline ends came to 3 bases. Germline CDR1 reads MNHEY; CDR2 reads SMNVEV (reference sequence). This CDR3 contains 13 residues. The CDR3 sequence is CASSLPSTDTQYF. Here the CDR3 DNA reads TGTGCCAGCAGTTTACCCAGCACAGATACGCAGTATTTT.

This rearrangement joins TRBV15 to TRBJ1-1, with D uncertain. Germline CDR1 and CDR2: LNHNV and YYDKDF (reference sequence). Trimming cost V 0 bases and J 4 bases, with 12 bases left between them. The CDR3 is made up of 15 amino acids. CDR3 sequence: CATSRDQIGSTEAFF. Written as DNA, the CDR3 is TGTGCCACCAGCAGAGATCAGATAGGGAGCACTGAAGCTTTCTTT. Full variable domain (missing parts from reference TRBV15 and TRBJ1-1): DAMVIQNPRYQVTQFGKPVTLSCSQTLNHNVMYWYQQKSSQAPKLLFHYYDKDFNNEADTPDNFQSRRPNTSFCFLDIRSPGLGDTAMYLCATSRDQIGSTEAFFGQGTRLTVV.

Comment on this clone: The identical CDR3 is also encoded by other nucleotide sequences in the sample. V and J are TRBV18 and TRBJ2-3; 8 bases map to TRBD2. The germline V gene encodes CDR1 KGHSH and CDR2 LQKENI. The CDR3 has 14 amino acids. J lost 3 bases, V lost 2 bases, and 1 base had no gene match. The CDR3 sequence: CASSPTSGTDTQYF. The CDR3 DNA follows: TGTGCCAGCTCACCAACTAGCGGTACAGATACGCAGTATTTT.

The chain couples TRBV5-6 to TRBJ2-1; D possibly uses TRBD1 or TRBD2 (6 bases each). CDR1 and CDR2 from the germline V gene are SGHDT and YYEEEE. V lost 3 bases and J 9 bases, leaving 16 bases between the germline ends. The CDR3 is made up of 14 amino acids. This chain's CDR3 is CASSWGAVEIEQFF. The DNA for the CDR3 is TGTGCCAGCAGCTGGGGGGCGGTGGAGATTGAGCAGTTCTTC.

The chain carries TRBV2 and TRBJ2-2; D is undetermined. In germline, CDR1 is SNHLY, CDR2 FYNNEI. The V and J ends lost 6 bases and 1 base respectively, with 6 bases between them. The CDR3 contains 13 residues. CDR3 in amino acids: CASRSENTGELFF. In nucleotides, the CDR3 is TGTGCCAGCAGGAGCGAGAACACCGGGGAGCTGTTTTTT.

This clone was counted once. The rearrangement uses TRBV19 and TRBJ2-1; possible D gene TRBD2, 6 bases. The CDR3 runs to 15 residues. Germline CDR1 is LNHDA and CDR2 is SQIVND (reference sequence). Trimming removed 1 base at V and 5 bases at J, with 12 bases between. CDR3 in amino acids: CASSIARDFDNEQFF. In DNA, the CDR3 is TGTGCCAGTAGTATAGCCCGGGACTTCGACAATGAGCAGTTCTTC.

This clone showed up just once. Within the sample, other DNA sequences also encode this same CDR3. V is TRBV28 and J is TRBJ2-3; D is unresolved. Germline V gene lookup returns CDR1 MDHEN and CDR2 SYDVKM. This CDR3 comprises 11 residues. Trimming cost V 6 bases and J 5 bases, with 6 bases left between them. Written as DNA, the CDR3 is TGTGCCAGCAGCCCCGAAGATACGCAGTATTTT. Translating it yields CASSPEDTQYF.

J is TRBJ1-2 and V is TRBV7-2; 8 bases line up with TRBD1. The CDR3 has 17 residues. With 5 bases clipped from V and 4 bases from J, the junction kept 15 bases outside the gene matches. Germline CDR1 is SGHTA and CDR2 is FQGNSA. The CDR3 bases are TGTGCCAGCAGCCTCGGGACAGGACTCACCGGCCCCTATGGCTACACCTTC. The encoded protein is CASSLGTGLTGPYGYTF.

Turning to this clone: This sample also contains other DNA sequences that code for the same CDR3. The chain has TRBV28 and TRBJ1-2; D unresolved. CDR3 length equals 12 residues. CDR1 MDHEN and CDR2 SYDVKM come from the germline V gene. Deletions cut 4 bases from V and 3 bases from J, with 6 bases between. The CDR3 DNA follows: TGTGCCAGCAGTTGGGCGGACTATGGCTACACCTTC. Residues: CASSWADYGYTF.

This chain connects TRBV6-6 to TRBJ2-7, with 9 bases identical to TRBD1. The CDR3 length is 14 residues. Per the germline V gene, CDR1 is MNHNY and CDR2 is SVGAGI (reference sequence). Losses at the gene ends were 6 bases for V and 2 bases for J; bases not matched to a gene: 5. The CDR3 coding sequence is TGTGCCAGCAGCCGGACAGGGGAAACCTACGAGCAGTACTTC. Protein product: CASSRTGETYEQYF.

This chain joins TRBV5-4 and TRBJ2-1; 11 nucleotides match TRBD1. After removal of 4 bases from V and 9 bases from J, the junction contained 12 bases not matched to a gene. There are 16 residues in the CDR3. Germline V gene lookup returns CDR1 SGHNT and CDR2 YYREEE (reference sequence). The CDR3 DNA follows: TGTGCCAGCAGCATTCTTCTGGGACAGGGGGGGCCTGAGCAGTTCTTC. This gives the protein CASSILLGQGGPEQFF.

This chain joins TRBV7-3 and TRBJ2-5; 7 bases fit TRBD1. Germline-derived CDR1 and CDR2 are SGHTA and FQGTGA. The V and J ends lost 4 bases and 4 bases, in that order; junction bases with no gene match: 6. This CDR3 is 14 amino acids long. The CDR3 nucleotides read TGTGCCAGCAGCTACGGGAACAGGGGAGAGACCCAGTACTTC. Residues: CASSYGNRGETQYF.

The J gene is TRBJ2-3, the V gene TRBV7-9; 8 positions agree with TRBD2. The J segment lost 0 bases and the V segment lost 5 bases, leaving 7 bases of the junction unmatched. Per the germline V gene, CDR1 is SEHNR and CDR2 is FQNEAQ (reference sequence). There are 16 residues in the CDR3. CDR3 loop: CASSPLAGTSTDTQYF. CDR3 coding DNA: TGTGCCAGCAGCCCTTTAGCGGGAACCAGCACAGATACGCAGTATTTT.

The rearrangement links TRBV5-1 to TRBJ2-1, with 7 bases lining up with TRBD2. Germline CDR1 and CDR2: SGHRS and YFSETQ. The length of the CDR3 is 15 residues. J gave up 5 bases and V 3 bases, and 8 bases lay outside the gene matches. The DNA for the CDR3 is TGCGCCAGCAGCTGGACGGGACTACCAAACAATGAGCAGTTCTTC. Protein: CASSWTGLPNNEQFF. Looking up the rest from reference TRBV5-1 and TRBJ2-1 gives the full variable domain: KAGVTQTPRYLIKTRGQQVTLSCSPISGHRSVSWYQQTPGQGLQFLFEYFSETQRNKGNFPGRFSGRQFSNSRSEMNVSTLELGDSALYLCASSWTGLPNNEQFFGPGTRLTVL.

This chain links TRBV29-1 with TRBJ2-3; D is unclear. Germline V gives CDR1 SQVTM, CDR2 ANQGSEA. The CDR3 totals 8 residues. V shed 7 bases and J shed 6 bases, with 2 bases lying between them. The CDR3 loop is CSGDTQYF. For the CDR3, the DNA is TGCAGCGGGGATACGCAGTATTTT.

Here the CDR3 reads CAWSFRPPNYGYTF. CDR3 nucleotide sequence: TGTGCCTGGAGCTTCAGACCGCCTAACTATGGCTACACCTTC. The genes are TRBV30 and TRBJ1-2, with unresolved D. Germline loops: CDR1 GTSNPN, CDR2 SVGIG (reference sequence). V gave up 3 bases and J gave up 0 bases, with 11 bases separating them. CDR3 size: 14 residues.

The chain has TRBV18 and TRBJ2-2, with a weak D call TRBD2 (6 bases). Germline CDR1 KGHSH, CDR2 LQKENI. V lost 2 bases to trimming and J lost 6 bases, with 13 bases between them. This CDR3 spans 15 amino acids. The CDR3 nucleotides read TGTGCCAGCTCACCAGGGGAGGCGGCGGCCGGGGAGCTGTTTTTT. Amino acid sequence: CASSPGEAAAGELFF.

The chain recombines TRBV7-2 with TRBJ2-3; 8 positions match TRBD2. Germline V gene sequence: CDR1 SGHTA, CDR2 FQGNSA. V trimming: 1 base; J trimming: 0 bases; junction bases outside the gene matches: 3. The CDR3 loop spans 16 amino acids. The DNA of the CDR3 is TGTGCCAGCAGCTTAGGACTAGCGTCTAGCACAGATACGCAGTATTTT. Its protein is CASSLGLASSTDTQYF. Drawing the rest from reference TRBV7-2 and TRBJ2-3, the complete variable domain is GAGVSQSPSNKVTEKGKDVELRCDPISGHTALYWYRQSLGQGLEFLIYFQGNSAPDKSGLPSDRFSAERTGGSVSTLTIQRTQQEDSAVYLCASSLGLASSTDTQYFGPGTRLTVL.

The chain uses TRBV4-1 and TRBJ1-3, with 8 bases aligning to TRBD1. Germline V gives CDR1 MGHRA, CDR2 YSYEKL. CDR3 length equals 18 residues. Trimming removed 3 bases from V and 3 bases from J; junction bases left unmatched: 13. CDR3 coding DNA: TGCGCCAGCAGCCACACGAGACAGGGGAGGGGGTTTGGAAACACCATATATTTT. Its translation: CASSHTRQGRGFGNTIYF.

This clone was detected once. The chain couples TRBV2 to TRBJ2-4; 16 bases line up with TRBD2. The CDR3 covers 18 residues. CDR1 and CDR2 from the germline V gene are SNHLY and FYNNEI. V lost 4 bases, J lost 7 bases, and 10 bases stayed unmatched. CDR3 protein: CASSGRGTSGRAGNIQYF. The DNA for the CDR3 is TGTGCCAGCAGTGGACGCGGGACTAGCGGGAGGGCGGGGAACATTCAGTACTTC.

V usage is TRBV28 and J usage is TRBJ2-2, with TRBD1 identical over 9 bases. J was trimmed by 6 bases and V by 4 bases; bases with no gene match: 9. The CDR3 sequence is 16 residues long. Germline CDR1 is MDHEN and CDR2 is SYDVKM. The CDR3 DNA reads as TGTGCCAGCAGTTCCTATTCTCGACAGGGGGCCGGGGAGCTGTTTTTT. It is translated as CASSSYSRQGAGELFF.